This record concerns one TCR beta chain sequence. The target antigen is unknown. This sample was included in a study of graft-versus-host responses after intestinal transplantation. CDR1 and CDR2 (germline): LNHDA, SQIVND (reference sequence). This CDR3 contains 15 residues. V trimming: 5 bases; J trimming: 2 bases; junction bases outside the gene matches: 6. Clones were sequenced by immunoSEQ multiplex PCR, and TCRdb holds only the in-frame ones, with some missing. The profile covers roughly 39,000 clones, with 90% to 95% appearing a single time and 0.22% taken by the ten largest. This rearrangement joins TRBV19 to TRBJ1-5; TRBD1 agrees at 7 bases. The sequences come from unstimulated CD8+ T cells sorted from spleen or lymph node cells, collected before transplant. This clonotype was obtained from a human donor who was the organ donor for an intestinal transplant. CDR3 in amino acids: CASSHDREGNQPQHF. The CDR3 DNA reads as TGTGCCAGTAGTCATGACAGGGAAGGCAATCAGCCCCAGCATTTT.